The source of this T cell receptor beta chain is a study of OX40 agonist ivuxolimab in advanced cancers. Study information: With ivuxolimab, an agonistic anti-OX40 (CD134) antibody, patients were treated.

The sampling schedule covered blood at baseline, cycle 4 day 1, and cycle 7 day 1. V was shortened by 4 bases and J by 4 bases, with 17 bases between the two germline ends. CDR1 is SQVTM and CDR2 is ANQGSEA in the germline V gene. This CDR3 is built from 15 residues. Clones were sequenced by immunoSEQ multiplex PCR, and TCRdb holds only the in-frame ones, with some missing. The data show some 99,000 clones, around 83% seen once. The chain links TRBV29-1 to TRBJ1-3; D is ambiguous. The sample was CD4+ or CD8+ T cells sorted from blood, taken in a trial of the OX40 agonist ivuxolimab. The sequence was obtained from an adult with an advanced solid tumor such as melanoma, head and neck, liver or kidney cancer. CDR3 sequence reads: CSVGVPVGRGNTIYF. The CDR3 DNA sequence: TGCAGCGTTGGCGTCCCGGTTGGTAGAGGAAACACCATATATTTT.